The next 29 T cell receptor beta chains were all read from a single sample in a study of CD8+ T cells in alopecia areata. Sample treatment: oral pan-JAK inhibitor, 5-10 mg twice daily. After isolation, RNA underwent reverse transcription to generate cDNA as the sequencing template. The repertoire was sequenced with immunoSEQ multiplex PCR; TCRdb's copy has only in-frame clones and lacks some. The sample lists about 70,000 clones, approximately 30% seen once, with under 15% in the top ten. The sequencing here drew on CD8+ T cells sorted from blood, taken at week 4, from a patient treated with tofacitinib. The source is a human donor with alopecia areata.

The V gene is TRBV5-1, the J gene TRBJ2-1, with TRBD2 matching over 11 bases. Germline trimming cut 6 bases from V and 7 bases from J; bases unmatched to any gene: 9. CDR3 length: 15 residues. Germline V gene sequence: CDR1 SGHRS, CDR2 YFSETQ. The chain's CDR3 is CASKGGLAGGNEQFF. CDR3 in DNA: TGCGCCAGCAAAGGTGGGCTAGCGGGAGGTAATGAGCAGTTCTTC.

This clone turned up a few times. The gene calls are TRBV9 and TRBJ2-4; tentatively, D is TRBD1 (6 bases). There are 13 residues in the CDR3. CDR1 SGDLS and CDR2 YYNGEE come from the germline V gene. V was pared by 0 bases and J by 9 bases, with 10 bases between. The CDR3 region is CASSVAGDVIQYF. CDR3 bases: TGTGCCAGCAGCGTAGCAGGGGATGTCATTCAGTACTTC.

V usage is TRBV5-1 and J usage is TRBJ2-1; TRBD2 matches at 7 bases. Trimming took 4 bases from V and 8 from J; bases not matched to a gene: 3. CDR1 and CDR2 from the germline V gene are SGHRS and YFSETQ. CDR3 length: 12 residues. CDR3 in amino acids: CASSPAGDEQFF. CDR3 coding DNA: TGCGCCAGCAGCCCCGCGGGAGATGAGCAGTTCTTC.

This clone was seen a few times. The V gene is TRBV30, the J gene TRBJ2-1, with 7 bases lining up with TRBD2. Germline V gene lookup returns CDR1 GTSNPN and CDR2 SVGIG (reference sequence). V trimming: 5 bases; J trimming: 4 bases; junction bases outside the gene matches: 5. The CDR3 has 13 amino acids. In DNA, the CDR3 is TGTGCCTGGGAGGCTAGCGGATACAATGAGCAGTTCTTC. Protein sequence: CAWEASGYNEQFF.

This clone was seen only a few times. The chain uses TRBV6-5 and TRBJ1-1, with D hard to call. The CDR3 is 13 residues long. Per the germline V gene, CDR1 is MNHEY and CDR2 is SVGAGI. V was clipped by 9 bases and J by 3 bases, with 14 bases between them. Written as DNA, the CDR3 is TGTGCCAGTGTCGGAACGGGAGACACTGAAGCTTTCTTT. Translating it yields CASVGTGDTEAFF.

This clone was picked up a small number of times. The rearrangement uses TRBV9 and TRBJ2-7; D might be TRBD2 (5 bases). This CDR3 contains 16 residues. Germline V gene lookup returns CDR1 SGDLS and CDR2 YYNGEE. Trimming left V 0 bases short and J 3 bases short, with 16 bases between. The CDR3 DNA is TGTGCCAGCAGCGTAGCCCCCCGGGGTGATTTCTACGAGCAGTACTTC. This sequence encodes CASSVAPRGDFYEQYF.

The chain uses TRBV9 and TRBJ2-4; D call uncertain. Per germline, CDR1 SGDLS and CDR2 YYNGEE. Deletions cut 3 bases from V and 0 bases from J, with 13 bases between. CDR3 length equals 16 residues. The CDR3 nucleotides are TGTGCCAGCAGCGGAGACCCAGCGAGAGCCAAAAACATTCAGTACTTC. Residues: CASSGDPARAKNIQYF.

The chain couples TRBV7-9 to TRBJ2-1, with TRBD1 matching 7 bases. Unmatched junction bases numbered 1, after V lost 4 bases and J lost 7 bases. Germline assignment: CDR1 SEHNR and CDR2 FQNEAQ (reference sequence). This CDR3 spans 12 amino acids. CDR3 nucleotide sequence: TGTGCCAGCAGCTCAGGGGGAAATGAGCAGTTCTTC. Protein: CASSSGGNEQFF. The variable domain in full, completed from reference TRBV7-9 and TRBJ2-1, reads DTGVSQNPRHKITKRGQNVTFRCDPISEHNRLYWYRQTLGQGPEFLTYFQNEAQLEKSRLLSDRFSAERPKGSFSTLEIQRTEQGDSAMYLCASSSGGNEQFFGPGTRLTVL.

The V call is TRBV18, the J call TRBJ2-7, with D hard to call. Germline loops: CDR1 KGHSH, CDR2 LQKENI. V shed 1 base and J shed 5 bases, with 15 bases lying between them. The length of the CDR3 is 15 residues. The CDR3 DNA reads TGTGCCAGCTCACCACTGAATACCGGGTTGGACGAGCAGTACTTC. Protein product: CASSPLNTGLDEQYF.

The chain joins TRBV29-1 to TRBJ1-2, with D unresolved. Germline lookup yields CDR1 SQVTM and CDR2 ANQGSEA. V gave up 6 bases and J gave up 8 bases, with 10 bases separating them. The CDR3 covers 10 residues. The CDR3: CSVYAGGYTF. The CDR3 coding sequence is TGCAGCGTCTACGCGGGGGGCTACACCTTC.

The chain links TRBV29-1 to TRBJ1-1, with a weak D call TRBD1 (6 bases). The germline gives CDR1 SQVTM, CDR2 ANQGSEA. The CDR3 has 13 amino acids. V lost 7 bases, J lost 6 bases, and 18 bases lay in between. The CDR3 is CSALPGGFAEAFF. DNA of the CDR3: TGCAGCGCACTACCCGGGGGCTTCGCTGAAGCTTTCTTT.

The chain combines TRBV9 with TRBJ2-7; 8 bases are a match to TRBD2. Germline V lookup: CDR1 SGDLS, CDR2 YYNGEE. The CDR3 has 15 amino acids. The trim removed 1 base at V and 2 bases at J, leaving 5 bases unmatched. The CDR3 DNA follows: TGTGCCAGCAGCGTAATGGCGGGACTAGCCTACGAGCAGTACTTC. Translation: CASSVMAGLAYEQYF.

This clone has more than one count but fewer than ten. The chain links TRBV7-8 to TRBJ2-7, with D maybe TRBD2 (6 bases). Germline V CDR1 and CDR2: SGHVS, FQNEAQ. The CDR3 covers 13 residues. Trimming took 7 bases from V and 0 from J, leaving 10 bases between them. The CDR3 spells CASTGLTSYEQYF. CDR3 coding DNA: TGTGCCAGCACCGGACTAACCTCCTACGAGCAGTACTTC.

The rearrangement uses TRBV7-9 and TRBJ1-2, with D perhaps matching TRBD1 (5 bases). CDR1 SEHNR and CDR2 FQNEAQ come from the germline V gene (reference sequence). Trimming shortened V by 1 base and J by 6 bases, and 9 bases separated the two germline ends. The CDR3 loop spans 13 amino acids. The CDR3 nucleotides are TGTGCCAGCAGCTTAGACGGGGGAGATGGCTACACCTTC. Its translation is CASSLDGGDGYTF.

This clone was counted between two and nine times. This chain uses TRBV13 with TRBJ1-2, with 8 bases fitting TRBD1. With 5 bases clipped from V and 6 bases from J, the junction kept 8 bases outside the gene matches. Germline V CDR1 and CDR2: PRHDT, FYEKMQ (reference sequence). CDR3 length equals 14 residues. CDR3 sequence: CASSLQGARNGYTF. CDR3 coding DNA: TGTGCCAGCAGCCTTCAGGGGGCGCGTAATGGCTACACCTTC.

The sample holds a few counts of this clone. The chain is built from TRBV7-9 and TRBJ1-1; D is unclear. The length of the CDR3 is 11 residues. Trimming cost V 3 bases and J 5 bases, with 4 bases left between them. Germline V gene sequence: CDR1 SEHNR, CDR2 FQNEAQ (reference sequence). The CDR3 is CASSLQTEAFF. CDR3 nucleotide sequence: TGTGCCAGCAGCTTGCAAACTGAAGCTTTCTTT.

CDR3: CSAIAGGSGANVLTF. The CDR3 DNA sequence: TGCAGCGCCATAGCGGGAGGGTCTGGGGCCAACGTCCTGACTTTC. The rearrangement joins TRBV29-1 to TRBJ2-6; 11 positions match TRBD2. V trimming: 7 bases; J trimming: 1 base; junction bases outside the gene matches: 3. Germline V CDR1 and CDR2: SQVTM, ANQGSEA. CDR3 length equals 15 residues.

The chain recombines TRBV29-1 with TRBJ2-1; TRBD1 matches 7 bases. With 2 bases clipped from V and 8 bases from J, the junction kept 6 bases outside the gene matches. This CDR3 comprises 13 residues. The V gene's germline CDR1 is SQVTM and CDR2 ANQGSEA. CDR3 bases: TGCAGCGTTGAAACAGGGGCCCCCCATGAGCAGTTCTTC. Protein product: CSVETGAPHEQFF.

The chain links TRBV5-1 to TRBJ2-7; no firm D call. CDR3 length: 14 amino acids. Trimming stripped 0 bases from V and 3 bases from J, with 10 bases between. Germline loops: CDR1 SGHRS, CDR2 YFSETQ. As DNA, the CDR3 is TGCGCCAGCAGCTTGGTGGCCCGACTCTACGAGCAGTACTTC. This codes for CASSLVARLYEQYF.

The CDR3 region has the DNA TGTGCCAGCAGTTTTCAAAGGGACACTGAAGCTTTCTTT. It yields the protein CASSFQRDTEAFF. This chain connects TRBV27 to TRBJ1-1; D is undetermined. The CDR3 totals 13 residues. V lost 3 bases to trimming and J lost 3 bases, with 8 bases between them. Germline CDR1 MNHEY, CDR2 SMNVEV (reference sequence).

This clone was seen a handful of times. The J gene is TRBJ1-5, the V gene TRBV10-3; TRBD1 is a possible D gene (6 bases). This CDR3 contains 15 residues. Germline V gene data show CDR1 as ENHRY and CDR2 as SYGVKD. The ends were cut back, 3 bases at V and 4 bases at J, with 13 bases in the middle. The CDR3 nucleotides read TGTGCCATCAGTGAAGGGGACATGGAAAATCAGCCCCAGCATTTT. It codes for CAISEGDMENQPQHF.

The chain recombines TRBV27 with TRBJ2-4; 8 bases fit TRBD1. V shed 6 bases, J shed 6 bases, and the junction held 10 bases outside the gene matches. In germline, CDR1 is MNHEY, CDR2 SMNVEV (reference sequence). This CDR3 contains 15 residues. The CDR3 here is CASSPTGDEGNIQYF. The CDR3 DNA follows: TGTGCCAGCAGCCCGACAGGGGACGAGGGAAACATTCAGTACTTC.

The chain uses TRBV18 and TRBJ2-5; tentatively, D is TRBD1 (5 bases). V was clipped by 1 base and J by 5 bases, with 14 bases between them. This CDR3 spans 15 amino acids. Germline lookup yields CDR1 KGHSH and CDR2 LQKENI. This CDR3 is CASSPRTRVLETQYF. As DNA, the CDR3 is TGTGCCAGCTCACCACGAACCAGGGTTCTGGAGACCCAGTACTTC.

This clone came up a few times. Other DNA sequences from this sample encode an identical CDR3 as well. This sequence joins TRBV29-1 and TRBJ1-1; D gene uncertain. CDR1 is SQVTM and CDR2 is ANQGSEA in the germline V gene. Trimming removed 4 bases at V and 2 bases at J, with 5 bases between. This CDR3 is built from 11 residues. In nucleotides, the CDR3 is TGCAGCGTTGTTGGAAACACTGAAGCTTTCTTT. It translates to CSVVGNTEAFF.

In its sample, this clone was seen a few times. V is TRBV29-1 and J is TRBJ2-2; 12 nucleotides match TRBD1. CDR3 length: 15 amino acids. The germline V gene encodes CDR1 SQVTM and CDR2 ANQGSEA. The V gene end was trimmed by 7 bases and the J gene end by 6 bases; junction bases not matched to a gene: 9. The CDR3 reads CSAGRDRGRAGELFF. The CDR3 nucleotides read TGCAGCGCCGGCCGGGACAGGGGGCGCGCCGGGGAGCTGTTTTTT.

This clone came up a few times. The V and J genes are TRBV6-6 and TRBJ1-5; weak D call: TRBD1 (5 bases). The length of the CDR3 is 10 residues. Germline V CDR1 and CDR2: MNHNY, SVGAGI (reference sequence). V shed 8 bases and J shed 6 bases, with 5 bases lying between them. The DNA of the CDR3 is TGTGCCAGCGGGGGTCAGCCCCAGCATTTT. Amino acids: CASGGQPQHF.

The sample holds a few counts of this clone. CDR3 DNA sequence: TGTGCCAGTAGTATAGGCAGGGCCGGGGAGCTGTTTTTT. Translation: CASSIGRAGELFF. The J gene is TRBJ2-2, the V gene TRBV19, with a weak D call TRBD1 (5 bases). There are 13 residues in the CDR3. V was pared by 1 base and J by 6 bases, with 6 bases between. Germline V gene data show CDR1 as LNHDA and CDR2 as SQIVND (reference sequence). Complete variable domain (other parts from reference TRBV19 and TRBJ2-2): DGGITQSPKYLFRKEGQNVTLSCEQNLNHDAMYWYRQDPGQGLRLIYYSQIVNDFQKGDIAEGYSVSREKKESFPLTVTSAQKNPTAFYLCASSIGRAGELFFGEGSRLTVL.

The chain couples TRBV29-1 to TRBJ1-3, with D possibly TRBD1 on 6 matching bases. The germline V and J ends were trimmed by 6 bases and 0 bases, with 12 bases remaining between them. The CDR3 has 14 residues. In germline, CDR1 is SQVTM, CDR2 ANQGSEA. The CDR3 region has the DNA TGCAGCGTAGTGACAGGACCCTCTGGAAACACCATATATTTT. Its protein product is CSVVTGPSGNTIYF.

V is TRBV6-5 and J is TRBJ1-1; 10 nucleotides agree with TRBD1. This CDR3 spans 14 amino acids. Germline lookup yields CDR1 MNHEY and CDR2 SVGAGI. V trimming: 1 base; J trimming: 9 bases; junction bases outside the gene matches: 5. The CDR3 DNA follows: TGTGCCAGCAGTTACTTGGGACAGGGGCATCAAGCTTTCTTT. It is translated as CASSYLGQGHQAFF.